This T cell receptor beta chain was identified in a study of blood T cell repertoires in COVID-19. The participants were between roughly 18 and 89 years old and came from some 23 US areas. Cohort placement rested on clinical history that participants reported themselves. Germline CDR1 is SGHVS and CDR2 is FNYEAQ. The CDR3 length is 19 residues. The V and J ends lost 5 bases and 6 bases, in that order; junction bases with no gene match: 17. Original data processing: Amplification of reference gene primers was used by the study to estimate nucleated cell counts. Here immunoSEQ multiplex PCR was the method, and the copy in TCRdb shows in-frame clones only, minus some. V, J and clone size are those of that table, while D and trimming were read from the DNA. The sample consists of about 210,000 clones, about 81% of them appearing once. By share of the sample, this clone is medium-sized (0.01 to 0.1%).

Source material: PBMCs or T cells enriched from blood (not recorded which). This sequence was found in a man aged 35 to 55 who had recovered from COVID-19. The genes are TRBV7-6 and TRBJ2-2, with 11 bases identical to TRBD2. The CDR3 coding sequence is TGTGCCAGCAGCCAATCCCTGGATAGCGGGGGGGCCAGGGCCGGGGAGCTGTTTTTT. As protein: CASSQSLDSGGARAGELFF.